This T cell receptor beta chain came from a study of T cell responses to AZD1222 COVID-19 vaccine. Produced via immunoSEQ multiplex PCR; TCRdb's table is partial and in-frame only. The sample has around 200,000 clones; 90% to 95% are singletons. Study observations and caveats: Two AZD1222 doses significantly raised spike-specific TCR breadth and depth over controls. Baseline testing showed seropositivity in only a handful of AZD1222 recipients.

With regard to this clone: Antigen specificity is unknown.

This CDR3 is 15 amino acids long. Trimming at V came to 0 bases and at J to 7 bases, leaving 5 bases not matched to a gene. Germline V gene lookup returns CDR1 MGHRA and CDR2 YSYEKL. The sequences come from peripheral blood, collected on day 0 of AZD1222 vaccination. The chain is built from TRBV4-1 and TRBJ2-1; TRBD2 agrees at 8 bases. This clonotype was sampled from an adult in good health. CDR3 protein: CASSQDSGGPNEQFF. DNA for the CDR3: TGCGCCAGCAGCCAAGACTCGGGGGGGCCGAATGAGCAGTTCTTC.